Following are 3 T cell receptor beta chains from one sample sequenced in a study of technical replicates of blood from several donors. Sequenced by immunoSEQ multiplex PCR; TCRdb stores in-frame clones only, minus some. The sample yields about 100,000 clones, approximately 95% seen once. The specimen was T cells isolated from PBMCs. These receptors came from a human donor in good health.

The chain combines TRBV5-1 with TRBJ1-2; 7 positions agree with TRBD1. CDR3 length: 17 amino acids. The germline V gene encodes CDR1 SGHRS and CDR2 YFSETQ. J lost 4 bases, V lost 4 bases, and 16 bases had no gene match. CDR3 loop: CASSPPPEQGLTYGYTF. Written as DNA, the CDR3 is TGCGCCAGCAGCCCGCCACCTGAACAGGGGTTAACCTATGGCTACACCTTC.

In nucleotides, the CDR3 is TGTGCCAGTAGTCCCGAGCGGGAGGGAGCGGCAGATACGCAGTATTTT. As protein: CASSPEREGAADTQYF. This chain links TRBV19 with TRBJ2-3; 10 nucleotides match TRBD2. Germline V gene sequence: CDR1 LNHDA, CDR2 SQIVND (reference sequence). The CDR3 contains 16 residues. Trimming took 5 bases from V and 4 from J; bases not matched to a gene: 9.

The J gene is TRBJ1-1, the V gene TRBV2; D remains unclear. This CDR3 comprises 13 residues. Trimming removed 1 base from V and 1 base from J, with 4 bases in between. Germline V lookup: CDR1 SNHLY, CDR2 FYNNEI. The CDR3 is CASSEGRNTEAFF. The CDR3 nucleotides read TGTGCCAGCAGTGAAGGCAGGAACACTGAAGCTTTCTTT.